These T cell receptor beta chains were read from a single sample in a study of T cell responses to AZD1222 COVID-19 vaccine. Produced via immunoSEQ multiplex PCR; TCRdb's table is partial and in-frame only. Among 95,000 to 150,000 clones listed, 70% to 90% were seen once. The sequencing here drew on peripheral blood, taken on day 0 of AZD1222 vaccination. The receptors stem from an adult in good health. CDR3s include the opening cysteine and the closing phenylalanine or tryptophan. Fields, in order: J gene, clone size, V gene, D gene, CDR3 protein, CDR3 DNA. A D gene is named only where the DNA matches it firmly. Clone size is not always given. Where it is, it says once, few, many or a class for expanded clones.

TRBJ2-4 | - | TRBV15 | - | CATSRDRGTKNIQYF | TGTGCCACCAGCAGAGATCGGGGTACCAAAAACATTCAGTACTTC
TRBJ1-6 | - | TRBV6-6 | TRBD1 | CASSPRTGVRNSPLHF | TGTGCCAGCAGCCCCCGGACAGGGGTACGGAATTCACCCCTCCACTTT
TRBJ2-5 | - | TRBV29-1 | - | CSGARQAEETQYF | TGCAGCGGCGCCCGACAGGCAGAAGAGACCCAGTACTTC
TRBJ2-5 | - | TRBV7-2 | - | CASSRGPGGETQYF | TGTGCCAGCAGCCGGGGACCCGGGGGAGAGACCCAGTACTTC
TRBJ1-1 | - | TRBV18 | TRBD1 | CASSPMGQGNTEAFF | TGTGCCAGCTCACCTATGGGACAGGGGAACACTGAAGCTTTCTTT
TRBJ2-5 | - | TRBV4-1 | - | CASSRTMTPRETQYF | TGCGCCAGCAGCCGCACTATGACCCCGCGGGAGACCCAGTACTTC
TRBJ1-2 | once | TRBV3-1/TRBV3-2 | - | CASSQEDSRTGYTF | TGTGCCAGCAGCCAAGAAGACAGCCGGACCGGCTACACCTTC
TRBJ2-7 | - | TRBV7-9 | TRBD1 | CASSLGRGPYEQYF | TGTGCCAGCAGCTTAGGCAGGGGGCCCTACGAGCAGTACTTC
TRBJ1-5 | - | TRBV19 | TRBD1 | CASSAHRDRGYRGSQPQHF | TGTGCCAGTAGTGCACACCGGGACAGGGGGTACAGGGGATCTCAGCCCCAGCATTTT
TRBJ1-5 | - | TRBV10-3 | TRBD1 | CAIRGTGEGQPQHF | TGTGCCATCAGAGGGACAGGGGAGGGCCAGCCCCAGCATTTT
TRBJ1-5 | - | TRBV6-2/TRBV6-3 | - | CASSYLGTQPQHF | TGTGCCAGCAGTTACTTAGGGACTCAGCCCCAGCATTTT
TRBJ1-5 | - | TRBV15 | - | CATKQGGSNQPQHF | TGTGCCACCAAACAGGGTGGGAGCAATCAGCCCCAGCATTTT
TRBJ2-3 | - | TRBV11-2 | - | CASSLRQYTDTQYF | TGTGCCAGCAGCTTACGGCAGTACACAGATACGCAGTATTTT
TRBJ2-3 | - | TRBV6-2/TRBV6-3 | TRBD2 | CASSYGPAGDTDTQYF | TGTGCCAGCAGTTACGGTCCGGCGGGGGACACAGATACGCAGTATTTT
TRBJ1-1 | few | TRBV10-3 | - | CAISEAGDGEAFF | TGTGCCATCAGTGAGGCGGGGGATGGTGAAGCTTTCTTT
TRBJ2-2 | - | TRBV4-2 | TRBD2 | CASSPTSGGAANTGELFF | TGTGCCAGCAGCCCGACTAGCGGGGGGGCCGCGAACACCGGGGAGCTGTTTTTT
TRBJ1-2 | - | TRBV19 | TRBD1 | CASSIDRGVYGYTF | TGTGCCAGTAGTATCGACAGGGGCGTCTATGGCTACACCTTC
TRBJ1-1 | - | TRBV24-1 | TRBD1 | CATSEPQGYTEAFF | TGTGCCACCAGTGAGCCACAGGGGTACACTGAAGCTTTCTTT
TRBJ2-1 | once | TRBV19 | TRBD2 | CASSTLAGGLDEQFF | TGTGCCAGTAGTACACTAGCGGGGGGGCTCGATGAGCAGTTCTTC
TRBJ1-5 | - | TRBV4-1 | TRBD1 | CASSHPSGTALNQPQHF | TGCGCCAGCAGCCACCCCTCCGGGACAGCACTTAATCAGCCCCAGCATTTT
TRBJ2-3 | - | TRBV24-1 | TRBD1 | CATSGQGTDTQYF | TGTGCCACCAGTGGACAGGGGACAGATACGCAGTATTTT
TRBJ1-1 | - | TRBV6-6 | - | CASSQQGFEAFF | TGTGCCAGCAGTCAACAGGGATTTGAAGCTTTCTTT
TRBJ2-5 | few | TRBV19 | - | CASSRTIAQTQYF | TGTGCCAGTAGTCGGACTATTGCACAGACCCAGTACTTC
TRBJ1-1 | - | TRBV2 | - | CASSESGAEAFF | TGTGCCAGCAGTGAAAGCGGAGCTGAAGCTTTCTTT
TRBJ2-7 | once | TRBV7-2 | TRBD1 | CASSIGQGWYEQYF | TGTGCCAGCAGCATAGGACAGGGGTGGTACGAGCAGTACTTC
TRBJ2-5 | - | TRBV5-4 | - | CASSPASEGETQYF | TGTGCCAGCAGCCCAGCCTCGGAGGGGGAGACCCAGTACTTC
TRBJ1-1 | - | TRBV19 | TRBD1 | CATSLRTGVVAFF | TGTGCCACATCTTTGAGGACAGGGGTTGTAGCTTTCTTT
TRBJ1-1 | few | TRBV6-7 | - | CASSYFGWSRMNTEAFF | TGTGCCAGCAGTTACTTTGGGTGGAGTCGGATGAACACTGAAGCTTTCTTT
TRBJ1-4 | - | TRBV5-1 | - | CASSLVSNEKLFF | TGCGCCAGCAGCTTGGTGTCTAATGAAAAACTGTTTTTT
TRBJ1-1 | once | TRBV3-1/TRBV3-2 | - | CASSPLYDTEAFF | TGTGCCAGCAGCCCGCTCTATGACACTGAAGCTTTCTTT
TRBJ1-1 | few | TRBV20-1 | - | CSARETSEAFF | TGCAGTGCTCGGGAAACCTCTGAAGCTTTCTTT
TRBJ2-7 | - | TRBV19 | - | CASSMWPELGEQYF | TGTGCCAGTAGTATGTGGCCCGAACTAGGCGAGCAGTACTTC
TRBJ1-2 | - | TRBV10-3 | TRBD1 | CAISDLTGTLEGYTF | TGTGCCATCAGTGACCTGACAGGGACCCTTGAAGGCTACACCTTC
TRBJ2-1 | once | TRBV5-5 | TRBD1 | CASSLGTGDPYNEQFF | TGTGCCAGCAGCTTAGGGACAGGGGACCCCTACAATGAGCAGTTCTTC
TRBJ1-1 | - | TRBV11-2 | - | CASRPTLSPGNTEAFF | TGTGCCAGCAGGCCCACCCTCTCACCTGGGAACACTGAAGCTTTCTTT
TRBJ1-1 | - | TRBV9 | - | CASSPGSGQVTEAFF | TGTGCCAGCAGCCCCGGGTCCGGGCAAGTAACTGAAGCTTTCTTT
TRBJ1-2 | - | TRBV2 | - | CASSFVRTNIYGYTF | TGTGCCAGCAGTTTCGTCAGGACAAACATTTACGGCTACACCTTC
TRBJ2-1 | - | TRBV2 | TRBD2 | CASMRAGGPYYNEQFF | TGTGCCAGCATGAGGGCGGGGGGGCCCTACTACAATGAGCAGTTCTTC
TRBJ2-7 | - | TRBV6-6 | - | CASSQAWVNEQYF | TGTGCCAGCAGTCAAGCGTGGGTCAACGAGCAGTACTTC
TRBJ1-2 | - | TRBV12-3/TRBV12-4 | - | CASSPDSYYGYTF | TGTGCCAGCAGTCCCGACAGCTACTATGGCTACACCTTC
TRBJ2-1 | - | TRBV18 | - | CASSPGRTDNEQFF | TGTGCCAGCTCACCAGGGAGAACTGACAATGAGCAGTTCTTC
TRBJ1-1 | - | TRBV19 | - | CASSKQDTEAFF | TGTGCCAGTAGTAAACAGGATACAGAAGCTTTCTTT
TRBJ2-3 | - | TRBV28 | TRBD2 | CASSVGTSGGATDTQYF | TGTGCCAGCAGCGTCGGGACTAGCGGGGGGGCCACAGATACGCAGTATTTT
TRBJ1-4 | - | TRBV7-8 | - | CASSFRGSEKLFF | TGTGCCAGCAGCTTTAGGGGTTCCGAAAAACTGTTTTTT
TRBJ1-6 | - | TRBV7-2 | - | CASSLNRVHNSPLHF | TGTGCCAGCAGCCTAAACCGAGTGCATAATTCACCCCTCCACTTT
TRBJ2-3 | - | TRBV6-2/TRBV6-3 | - | CASSYSTISTDTQYF | TGTGCCAGCAGTTACTCTACGATAAGCACAGATACGCAGTATTTT
TRBJ1-6 | once | TRBV2 | TRBD1 | CASSEMLGGDSPLHF | TGTGCCAGCAGTGAAATGCTAGGGGGCGATTCACCCCTCCACTTT
TRBJ1-2 | once | TRBV2 | - | CASSDTNYGYTF | TGTGCCAGCAGTGACACAAACTATGGCTACACCTTC
TRBJ1-2 | - | TRBV19 | - | CASSIVGGGYTF | TGTGCCAGTAGTATAGTCGGGGGAGGCTACACCTTC
TRBJ1-5 | - | TRBV10-1 | TRBD1 | CASSPPWDRGLGQPQHF | TGCGCCAGCAGCCCCCCGTGGGACAGGGGGCTTGGTCAGCCCCAGCATTTT
TRBJ2-7 | - | TRBV4-3 | - | CASSQDPGNYEQYF | TGCGCCAGCAGCCAAGATCCAGGGAACTACGAGCAGTACTTC
TRBJ2-2 | - | TRBV18 | - | CASSPGATGELFF | TGTGCCAGCTCACCAGGGGCGACCGGGGAGCTGTTTTTT
TRBJ1-2 | - | TRBV6-2/TRBV6-3 | - | CASSLTGFNYGYTF | TGTGCCAGCAGCCTCACCGGGTTCAACTATGGCTACACCTTC
TRBJ2-1 | many | TRBV7-2 | - | CASSLGRSKIYNEQFF | TGTGCCAGCAGCTTAGGGCGCTCTAAGATATACAATGAGCAGTTCTTC
TRBJ1-5 | - | TRBV15 | - | CATSPGGHQPQHF | TGTGCCACCAGTCCCGGGGGCCATCAGCCCCAGCATTTT
TRBJ1-6 | - | TRBV4-2 | - | CASSQDSGVRGLVSPLHF | TGTGCCAGCAGCCAAGATTCTGGGGTACGGGGACTGGTATCACCCCTCCACTTT